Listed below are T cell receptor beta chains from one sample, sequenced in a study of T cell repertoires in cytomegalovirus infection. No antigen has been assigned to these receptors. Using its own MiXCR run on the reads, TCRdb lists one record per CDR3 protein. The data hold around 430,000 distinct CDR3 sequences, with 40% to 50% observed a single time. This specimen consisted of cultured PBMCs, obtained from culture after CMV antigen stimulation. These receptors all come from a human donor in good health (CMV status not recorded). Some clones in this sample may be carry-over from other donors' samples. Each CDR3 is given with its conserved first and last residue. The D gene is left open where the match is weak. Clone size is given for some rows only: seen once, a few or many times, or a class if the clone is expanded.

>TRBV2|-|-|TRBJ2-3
TGTGCCAGCAGTGAAGAACGGCTTCAAGCAGATACGCAGTATTTT
CASSEERLQADTQYF
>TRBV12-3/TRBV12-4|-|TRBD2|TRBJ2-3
TGTGCCAGCGCGCGGGAGGCTGCATCAGATACGCAGTATTTT
CASAREAASDTQYF
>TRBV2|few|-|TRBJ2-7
TGTGCCAGCAGTGAAGACGGCAGTTCCTACGAGCAGTACTTC
CASSEDGSSYEQYF
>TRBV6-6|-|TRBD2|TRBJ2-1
TGTGCCAGCACCGAGGGTTGGGGGGGGGATGAGCAGTTCTTC
CASTEGWGGDEQFF
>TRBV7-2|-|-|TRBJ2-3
TGTGCCAGCAGCCTAAGACGGGGCCGCACAGACACGCAGTATTTT
CASSLRRGRTDTQYF
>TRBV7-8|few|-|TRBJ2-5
TGTGCCAGCGTGAGACTAGGGGAAGAGACCCAGTACTTC
CASVRLGEETQYF
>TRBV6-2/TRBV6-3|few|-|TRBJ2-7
TGTGCCAGCAGTTTCTACTACGAGCAGTACTTC
CASSFYYEQYF
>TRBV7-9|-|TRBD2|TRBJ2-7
TGTGCCAGCAGCTTGGCCCTAGCGGGAGGAACCTACGAGCAGTACTTC
CASSLALAGGTYEQYF
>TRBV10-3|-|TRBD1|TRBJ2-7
TGTGCCATCAGAGGACAGGGCTACGAGCAGTACTTC
CAIRGQGYEQYF
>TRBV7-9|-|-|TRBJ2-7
TGTGCCACCAGCTTATCAAGCGTTGTCACCTACGAGCAGTACTTC
CATSLSSVVTYEQYF
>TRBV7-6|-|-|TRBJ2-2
TGTGCCAGCAGCAGGGAAGCGACCGGGGAGCTGTTTTTT
CASSREATGELFF